These 14 T cell receptor beta chains came from one sample sequenced in a study of technical replicates of blood from several donors. Using immunoSEQ multiplex PCR, the repertoire was profiled, and TCRdb retains in-frame clones only, with some absent. Of 87,000 or so clones listed, around 90% are singletons. The source material was T cells isolated from PBMCs. The source is a human donor in good health.

The chain joins TRBV4-1 to TRBJ1-2, with a tentative D call TRBD1 (5 bases). Germline V CDR1 and CDR2: MGHRA, YSYEKL. The CDR3 contains 17 residues. V gave up 4 bases and J gave up 6 bases, with 24 bases separating them. The DNA of the CDR3 is TGCGCCAGCAGCCTATGGGGGAGGGCGAGGAGGGAGAATGGCTACACCTTC. As protein: CASSLWGRARRENGYTF.

The rearrangement uses TRBV18 and TRBJ1-4; D remains unclear. The CDR3 consists of 13 residues. With 8 bases removed from V and 8 bases from J, the gap between germline ends came to 15 bases. Germline V gene data show CDR1 as KGHSH and CDR2 as LQKENI. This chain's CDR3 is CASREIQEEKLFF. The CDR3 region has the DNA TGTGCCAGCAGGGAGATCCAAGAGGAAAAACTGTTTTTT.

This clone was found once. The chain carries TRBV27 and TRBJ2-7, with TRBD2 matching over 7 bases. The CDR3 length is 12 residues. The V and J ends lost 7 bases and 9 bases, in that order; junction bases with no gene match: 9. Germline V CDR1 and CDR2: MNHEY, SMNVEV (reference sequence). The DNA of the CDR3 is TGTGCCAGCACCTCGACGGGAGGAGTGCAGTACTTC. Protein sequence: CASTSTGGVQYF.

CDR3 bases: TGTGCCAGCAGTTTTCACAGATCTAACTATGGCTACACCTTC. Translation: CASSFHRSNYGYTF. This rearrangement joins TRBV27 to TRBJ1-2; D ambiguous. Germline CDR1 MNHEY, CDR2 SMNVEV (reference sequence). The CDR3 is made up of 14 amino acids. V lost 3 bases and J 0 bases, leaving 8 bases between the germline ends.

The CDR3, as DNA: TGTGCCAGCAGTCGATCCGACAGAGTTTTTTATGGCTACACCTTC. Translation gives CASSRSDRVFYGYTF. This chain links TRBV5-6 with TRBJ1-2; D might be TRBD1 (5 bases). V gave up 5 bases and J gave up 5 bases, with 19 bases separating them. The germline CDR1 and CDR2 sequences are SGHDT and YYEEEE. This CDR3 is built from 15 residues. Variable domain in full (rest from reference TRBV5-6 and TRBJ1-2): DAGVTQSPTHLIKTRGQQVTLRCSPKSGHDTVSWYQQALGQGPQFIFQYYEEEERQRGNFPDRFSGHQFPNYSSELNVNALLLGDSALYLCASSRSDRVFYGYTFGSGTRLTVV.

The J gene is TRBJ1-1, the V gene TRBV6-4; possibly TRBD1 for D (5 bases). Between the trimmed V and J ends, which lost 8 bases and 3 bases, there was a span of 19 bases. Germline V gene data show CDR1 as MRHNA and CDR2 as SNTAGT. The CDR3 is made up of 15 amino acids. The CDR3 nucleotides are TGTGCCAGCCGACTCGGGGGGATGTCGGACACTGAAGCTTTCTTT. Translation: CASRLGGMSDTEAFF.

The chain carries TRBV6-5 and TRBJ1-2; D gene ambiguous. The CDR3 loop spans 14 amino acids. Germline CDR1 and CDR2: MNHEY and SVGAGI. Trimming pared 1 base from V and 4 bases from J, leaving 10 bases between. This CDR3 reads CASSYFRESYGYTF. CDR3 DNA: TGTGCCAGCAGTTACTTCCGGGAGTCCTATGGCTACACCTTC.

The V call is TRBV19, the J call TRBJ1-5, with 7 bases identical to TRBD1. Trimming at V came to 5 bases and at J to 2 bases, leaving 6 bases not matched to a gene. Germline V CDR1 and CDR2: LNHDA, SQIVND (reference sequence). The CDR3 covers 15 residues. Here the CDR3 DNA reads TGTGCCAGTAGTGGCCGGGACAGCCGCAATCAGCCCCAGCATTTT. This codes for CASSGRDSRNQPQHF.

The genes are TRBV5-1 and TRBJ1-1; 10 bases align to TRBD1. CDR3 size: 15 residues. The junction had 14 bases not matched to a gene; V was cut back by 7 bases and J by 8 bases. Germline CDR1 and CDR2: SGHRS and YFSETQ. Here the CDR3 reads CASRPPTGTGDEAFF. The CDR3, as DNA: TGCGCCAGCCGCCCCCCGACAGGGACAGGGGACGAAGCTTTCTTT.

The chain links TRBV19 to TRBJ1-2, with D hard to call. V was clipped by 0 bases and J by 3 bases, with 14 bases between them. CDR3 length equals 16 residues. Germline CDR1 reads LNHDA; CDR2 reads SQIVND (reference sequence). Here the CDR3 reads CASSIDPQPGYYGYTF. The CDR3, as DNA: TGTGCCAGTAGTATAGATCCCCAGCCGGGGTACTATGGCTACACCTTC. Together with reference TRBV19 and TRBJ1-2, the CDR3 gives the full variable domain: DGGITQSPKYLFRKEGQNVTLSCEQNLNHDAMYWYRQDPGQGLRLIYYSQIVNDFQKGDIAEGYSVSREKKESFPLTVTSAQKNPTAFYLCASSIDPQPGYYGYTFGSGTRLTVV.

The chain joins TRBV10-2 to TRBJ1-1; maybe TRBD1 (6 bases). The length of the CDR3 is 17 residues. The germline V gene encodes CDR1 WSHSY and CDR2 SAAADI. Between the trimmed V and J ends, which lost 4 bases and 1 base, there was a span of 19 bases. CDR3 amino acids: CASSVGLRGGGNTEAFF. The DNA for the CDR3 is TGCGCCAGCAGTGTCGGGCTCCGGGGAGGGGGGAACACTGAAGCTTTCTTT.

This clone was observed a handful of times. The chain has TRBV14 and TRBJ2-1; tentative D call: TRBD2 (6 bases). CDR3 size: 14 residues. Germline assignment: CDR1 SGHDN and CDR2 FVKESK. V was shortened by 4 bases and J by 4 bases, with 11 bases between the two germline ends. CDR3 amino acids: CASSLVGGYNEQFF. The CDR3 nucleotides are TGTGCCAGCAGCCTTGTAGGAGGGTACAATGAGCAGTTCTTC.

This sequence joins TRBV19 and TRBJ2-7; 11 bases map to TRBD1. There are 14 residues in the CDR3. Germline assignment: CDR1 LNHDA and CDR2 SQIVND (reference sequence). V lost 10 bases to trimming and J lost 2 bases; unmatched junction nucleotides: 7. DNA of the CDR3: TGTGCCACCGCCCCGGGACAGGGGGCCTACGAGCAGTACTTC. Translated, it gives CATAPGQGAYEQYF.

The chain joins TRBV6-1 to TRBJ1-2; 8 nucleotides align to TRBD1. Germline V gene lookup returns CDR1 MNHNS and CDR2 SASEGT. The CDR3 covers 13 residues. V was clipped by 6 bases and J by 4 bases; unmatched bases: 4. The CDR3 loop reads CASRDRGTYGYTF. The CDR3 region has the DNA TGTGCCAGCAGAGACAGGGGAACCTATGGCTACACCTTC.